This entry concerns a single TCR beta chain. V was cut by 3 bases and J by 8 bases, with 8 bases left in between. The CDR3 has 11 residues. Germline V lookup: CDR1 GTSNPN, CDR2 SVGIG (reference sequence). Original data processing: Nucleated cell number was recorded as an estimate derived from reference gene primer amplification. The assay was immunoSEQ multiplex PCR, and TCRdb's table has in-frame clones only and misses some. Clone size and V and J calls were adopted from that table, with D and trimming inferred from the DNA. This table holds 200,000 to 250,000 clones, approximately 81% found once. These data come from a study of blood T cell repertoires in COVID-19. The overall study: The United States, Italy and Spain supplied acute and convalescent COVID-19 samples. In each case, the material was cDNA or gDNA derived from T cells, B-cell-depleted T cells, or PBMCs.

J is TRBJ2-1 and V is TRBV30, with no clear D. Sequenced: peripheral blood. This receptor was taken from an older woman who had recovered from COVID-19. CDR3 region: CAWSLADEQFF. The CDR3 coding sequence is TGTGCCTGGAGCTTAGCCGATGAGCAGTTCTTC.